The 17 T cell receptor beta chains given below trace back to one sample, sequenced in a study of blood T cell repertoires in COVID-19. Assay used: immunoSEQ multiplex PCR; TCRdb lists only in-frame clones, some missing. The sample shows roughly 300,000 clones, roughly 86% of them seen only once. Sequenced sample: peripheral blood. The receptors stem from a woman aged 50 to 60 who had recovered from COVID-19.

The CDR3 DNA follows: TGTGCCATCAGTGAATCCGCTAGCGGGACCTACGAGCAGTACTTC. This translates into CAISESASGTYEQYF. The rearrangement uses TRBV10-3 and TRBJ2-7; TRBD2 matches 9 bases. V was clipped by 3 bases and J by 2 bases; unmatched bases: 5. This CDR3 region has 15 residues. The germline V gene encodes CDR1 ENHRY and CDR2 SYGVKD.

This clone was seen just once. This rearrangement joins TRBV30 to TRBJ1-1, with TRBD1 as a possible D gene (5 bases). Germline lookup yields CDR1 GTSNPN and CDR2 SVGIG (reference sequence). V lost 0 bases to trimming and J lost 0 bases, with 11 bases between them. This CDR3 comprises 15 residues. The chain's CDR3 is CAWSVLRDLNTEAFF. The CDR3 region has the DNA TGTGCCTGGAGTGTACTGCGGGACCTGAACACTGAAGCTTTCTTT.

This chain joins TRBV6-5 and TRBJ1-1, with D maybe TRBD1 (6 bases). Per the germline V gene, CDR1 is MNHEY and CDR2 is SVGAGI. V was shortened by 6 bases and J by 4 bases, with 15 bases between the two germline ends. CDR3 size: 14 residues. The CDR3 loop reads CASRQQGEGTEAFF. CDR3 nucleotides: TGTGCCAGCAGACAACAGGGTGAGGGCACTGAAGCTTTCTTT.

This chain connects TRBV6-5 to TRBJ1-4; unclear D gene. Germline V gene data show CDR1 as MNHEY and CDR2 as SVGAGI. V was pared by 0 bases and J by 1 base, with 6 bases between. The CDR3 is 15 residues long. CDR3 bases: TGTGCCAGCAGTTACTCGATCAGAACTAATGAAAAACTGTTTTTT. It specifies CASSYSIRTNEKLFF.

The gene calls are TRBV13 and TRBJ1-6; 7 bases map to TRBD1. With V trimmed by 5 bases and J by 7 bases, 11 bases remained unmatched. This CDR3 has 16 residues. CDR1 and CDR2 (germline): PRHDT, FYEKMQ (reference sequence). DNA of the CDR3: TGTGCCAGCAGCCCACATAGCCGGGACAGAAATTCACCCCTCCACTTT. It specifies CASSPHSRDRNSPLHF.

This clone has only a few counts. V is TRBV27 and J is TRBJ2-7, with a weak D call TRBD1 (5 bases). The CDR3 spans 13 residues. Trimming cost V 5 bases and J 3 bases, with 11 bases left between them. Germline values: CDR1 MNHEY, CDR2 SMNVEV (reference sequence). This CDR3 reads CASSTGLLYEQYF. Here the CDR3 DNA reads TGTGCCAGCAGTACAGGTCTGCTCTACGAGCAGTACTTC.

In this sample, this clone turned up once. The CDR3 coding sequence is TGTGCCAGCAGTTGGCCCTACAATGAGCAGTTCTTC. It specifies CASSWPYNEQFF. V gene TRBV6-2 or TRBV6-3 combines with J gene TRBJ2-1; D is undetermined. Germline V CDR1 and CDR2: MNHEY, SVGEGT. V lost 4 bases and J 2 bases, leaving 3 bases between the germline ends. CDR3 length: 12 amino acids.

The chain recombines TRBV11-1 with TRBJ1-2; 7 bases fit TRBD1. Germline lookup yields CDR1 SGHAT and CDR2 FQDESV (reference sequence). The CDR3 extends over 13 amino acids. The ends lost 0 bases at V and 5 bases at J; junction bases unmatched: 0. CDR3 sequence: CASSLAGQYGYTF. In DNA, the CDR3 is TGTGCCAGCAGCTTAGCGGGACAGTATGGCTACACCTTC.

This clone was counted only a few times. V usage is TRBV7-9 and J usage is TRBJ1-1; 7 bases fit TRBD1. CDR3 length equals 13 residues. Germline V gene sequence: CDR1 SEHNR, CDR2 FQNEAQ (reference sequence). The junction had 6 bases not matched to a gene; V was cut back by 5 bases and J by 6 bases. This chain's CDR3 is CASSPQGLSEAFF. CDR3 in DNA: TGTGCCAGCAGCCCACAGGGGCTGTCTGAAGCTTTCTTT.

The chain carries TRBV6-1 and TRBJ2-2, with D possibly matching TRBD1 (5 bases). V was clipped by 0 bases and J by 3 bases, with 8 bases between them. Germline loops: CDR1 MNHNS, CDR2 SASEGT. This CDR3 comprises 15 residues. This chain's CDR3 is CASSEAGADTGELFF. CDR3 sequence (DNA): TGTGCCAGCAGTGAAGCAGGGGCCGACACCGGGGAGCTGTTTTTT.

V is TRBV10-3 and J is TRBJ2-7; TRBD2 matches at 7 bases. The length of the CDR3 is 17 residues. The germline V gene has CDR1 ENHRY and CDR2 SYGVKD. The V and J ends lost 0 bases and 2 bases, in that order; junction bases with no gene match: 10. The CDR3 region is CAISESRGTGGAYEQYF. Here the CDR3 DNA reads TGTGCCATCAGTGAGTCGAGGGGTACGGGGGGTGCCTACGAGCAGTACTTC.

The chain has TRBV5-6 and TRBJ2-6; tentatively, D is TRBD1 (6 bases). The CDR3 consists of 16 residues. From germline, CDR1 is SGHDT and CDR2 YYEEEE. V shed 2 bases and J shed 3 bases, with 12 bases lying between them. CDR3 region: CASSLAGAGGANVLTF. CDR3 in DNA: TGTGCCAGCAGCTTAGCAGGGGCTGGTGGGGCCAACGTCCTGACTTTC.

The rearrangement links TRBV7-2 to TRBJ2-5, with TRBD2 as a possible D gene (6 bases). CDR3 length: 13 amino acids. The V and J ends lost 3 bases and 5 bases respectively, with 10 bases between them. Germline loops: CDR1 SGHTA, CDR2 FQGNSA. CDR3 loop: CASSLWEDETQYF. CDR3 in DNA: TGTGCCAGCAGCTTGTGGGAGGACGAGACCCAGTACTTC.

The genes are TRBV29-1 and TRBJ2-2; 7 bases line up with TRBD1. CDR3 length: 15 amino acids. J gave up 4 bases and V 2 bases, and 7 bases lay outside the gene matches. Germline V gives CDR1 SQVTM, CDR2 ANQGSEA. DNA of the CDR3: TGCAGCGTTGAAAAAGGGGGCGGTGGCACCGGGGAGCTGTTTTTT. Protein sequence: CSVEKGGGGTGELFF.

This clone came up a few times. The chain carries TRBV19 and TRBJ1-5; a weak D match, TRBD1 (6 bases). The CDR3 sequence is 16 residues long. Germline CDR1 reads LNHDA; CDR2 reads SQIVND (reference sequence). V dropped 5 bases and J dropped 0 bases, with 14 bases sitting between them. The CDR3 is CASSGQGINSNQPQHF. Written as DNA, the CDR3 is TGTGCCAGTAGTGGTCAGGGGATTAATAGCAATCAGCCCCAGCATTTT. Drawing the rest from reference TRBV19 and TRBJ1-5, the complete variable domain is DGGITQSPKYLFRKEGQNVTLSCEQNLNHDAMYWYRQDPGQGLRLIYYSQIVNDFQKGDIAEGYSVSREKKESFPLTVTSAQKNPTAFYLCASSGQGINSNQPQHFGDGTRLSIL.

This clone was found a few times. The chain combines TRBV5-6 with TRBJ1-2; D might be TRBD1 (6 bases). The CDR3 has 12 residues. CDR1 and CDR2 (germline): SGHDT, YYEEEE. V was trimmed by 3 bases and J by 8 bases, leaving 11 bases between them. The CDR3 sequence: CASSYRVGGYTF. CDR3 sequence (DNA): TGTGCCAGCAGCTACAGGGTCGGGGGCTACACCTTC.

This clone was seen just once. CDR3 nucleotide sequence: TGTGCCTGGAGTGTAACAGGGTCACACTACGAGCAGTACTTC. Its translation: CAWSVTGSHYEQYF. The chain uses TRBV30 and TRBJ2-7; a weak D match, TRBD1 (6 bases). Germline CDR1 is GTSNPN and CDR2 is SVGIG (reference sequence). The CDR3 contains 14 residues. V was clipped by 0 bases and J by 3 bases, with 12 bases between them.